This T cell receptor (beta chain) was profiled in a study of tumor-infiltrating lymphocytes in localized non-small cell lung cancer. Looking at the study overall: Each patient gave resected tumor and non-adjacent uninvolved lung tissue.

Profiled with immunoSEQ multiplex PCR; TCRdb holds only in-frame clones, not every one. Of some 5,000 clones in the sample, about 96% were seen once. V was trimmed by 4 bases and J by 4 bases, leaving 11 bases between them. The CDR3 is made up of 13 amino acids. Germline CDR1 is MGHDK and CDR2 is SYGVNS. This clonotype was sampled from a human donor with non-small cell lung cancer. The J gene is TRBJ2-7, the V gene TRBV25-1; no reliable D call. The specimen sequenced was uninvolved lung tissue not adjacent to the tumor. DNA of the CDR3: TGTGCCAGCAGTGCCAACGACCGTTACGAGCAGTACTTC. It translates to CASSANDRYEQYF.